These T cell receptor beta chains were read from a single sample in a study of early T cells in non-severe SARS-CoV-2 infection. TCRdb reanalysed the 5' RACE reads using MiXCR and keeps one entry per CDR3 protein. Altogether roughly 68,000 distinct CDR3 sequences are present, over 4% being singletons, with the ten largest covering approximately 5.4%. Sequenced sample: whole blood. These receptor sequences come from an adult who was a healthcare worker with PCR-confirmed SARS-CoV-2 infection or an uninfected control (not recorded which). The CDR3 runs from the conserved cysteine through the conserved F or W. D genes are given only for firm matches. Only part of the rows carry a size: once, few, many, or a class if the clone is expanded.

CDR3aa	CDR3nt	d_gene	v_gene	j_gene	abundance
CASSYSNSNTEAFF	TGTGCCAGCAGTTACTCGAACAGCAACACTGAAGCTTTCTTT	-	TRBV6-5	TRBJ1-1	-
CASSFLEPGHQFWFEAFF	TGTGCCAGCAGCTTCCTGGAGCCGGGACACCAGTTTTGGTTTGAAGCTTTCTTT	-	TRBV7-2	TRBJ1-1	many
CSALTSGAEETGELFF	TGCAGTGCTTTGACTAGCGGGGCCGAGGAGACCGGGGAGCTGTTTTTT	TRBD2	TRBV20-1	TRBJ2-2	-
CAVHGGSGANVLTF	TGTGCCGTGCACGGTGGCTCTGGGGCCAACGTCCTGACTTTC	-	TRBV10-3	TRBJ2-6	many
CASSYQVNTEAFF	TGTGCCAGCAGCTACCAGGTGAACACTGAAGCTTTCTTT	-	TRBV7-8	TRBJ1-1	many
CSVWDSPNIQYF	TGCAGCGTTTGGGACTCTCCCAACATTCAGTACTTC	-	TRBV29-1	TRBJ2-4	many
CASSQRGYNEQFF	TGTGCCAGCAGCCAGCGGGGGTACAATGAGCAGTTCTTC	TRBD2	TRBV2	TRBJ2-1	many
CASSVTTAYGYTF	TGTGCCAGCAGCGTAACGACAGCGTATGGCTACACCTTC	-	TRBV7-9	TRBJ1-2	-
CSVEGNNEQFF	TGCAGCGTCGAGGGCAACAATGAGCAGTTCTTC	-	TRBV29-1	TRBJ2-1	many
CAISRQAYEQYF	TGTGCCATCAGCAGACAGGCCTACGAGCAGTACTTC	-	TRBV10-3	TRBJ2-7	many
CASSLDNSPLHF	TGTGCCAGCAGCTTAGATAATTCACCCCTCCACTTT	-	TRBV7-9	TRBJ1-6	many
CASSSPRGLAGGNEQFF	TGTGCCAGCAGTTCCCCAAGGGGACTAGCGGGAGGCAATGAGCAGTTCTTC	TRBD2	TRBV12-3/TRBV12-4	TRBJ2-1	-
CASSYSQSTDTQYF	TGTGCCAGCAGTTACTCCCAGAGCACAGATACGCAGTATTTT	-	TRBV6-5	TRBJ2-3	many
CASSVGTTTDTQYF	TGTGCCAGCAGCGTGGGGACTACCACAGATACGCAGTATTTT	TRBD2	TRBV5-4	TRBJ2-3	many
CASSLVGSPLHF	TGTGCCAGCAGCTTAGTTGGCTCACCCCTCCACTTT	-	TRBV7-8	TRBJ1-6	many
CSAPRTGPRETQYF	TGCAGTGCTCCCCGAACCGGCCCAAGAGAGACCCAGTACTTC	-	TRBV20-1	TRBJ2-5	-
CASSIGQASYEQYF	TGTGCCAGTAGTATCGGACAGGCTTCCTACGAGCAGTACTTC	TRBD1	TRBV19	TRBJ2-7	-
CASSAPGSGGAGTQYF	TGTGCCAGCAGTGCCCCGGGTAGCGGGGGGGCAGGTACGCAGTATTTT	TRBD2	TRBV6-1	TRBJ2-3	-
CASSDGLTGELFF	TGTGCCAGCAGCGACGGACTTACCGGGGAGCTGTTTTTT	-	TRBV7-9	TRBJ2-2	few
CASSPVSTGGNNEQFF	TGTGCCAGCAGCCCAGTTTCGACGGGGGGGAACAATGAGCAGTTCTTC	TRBD2	TRBV13	TRBJ2-1	many
CSARDVRLNYEQYF	TGCAGTGCTAGAGATGTAAGATTAAACTACGAGCAGTACTTC	-	TRBV20-1	TRBJ2-7	many
CASSLFPGQNTEAFF	TGTGCCAGCAGCTTGTTTCCGGGACAGAACACTGAAGCTTTCTTT	-	TRBV14	TRBJ1-1	many
CASSQDVSFSYEQYF	TGTGCCAGCAGCCAAGATGTAAGTTTCTCCTACGAGCAGTACTTC	-	TRBV14	TRBJ2-7	many
CASRGTDRDSPLHF	TGCGCCAGCAGGGGGACAGACCGGGATTCACCCCTCCACTTT	TRBD1	TRBV10-2	TRBJ1-6	many
CASSIAPYNEQFF	TGTGCCAGTAGTATAGCCCCCTACAATGAGCAGTTCTTC	-	TRBV19	TRBJ2-1	many
CASSIDRVSTDTQYF	TGTGCCAGCAGCATAGACAGGGTCTCAACAGATACGCAGTATTTT	TRBD1	TRBV7-2	TRBJ2-3	-
CASSWRPGQGRNTIYF	TGCGCCAGCAGCTGGAGACCCGGACAGGGACGAAACACCATATATTTT	TRBD1	TRBV5-1	TRBJ1-3	few
CASSWEGNQPQHF	TGTGCCAGCAGTTGGGAGGGCAATCAGCCCCAGCATTTT	-	TRBV7-9	TRBJ1-5	-
CASSHTGELFF	TGTGCCAGCTCACACACCGGGGAGCTGTTTTTT	-	TRBV18	TRBJ2-2	many
CASSFSEETQYF	TGCGCCAGCAGCTTTTCGGAAGAGACCCAGTACTTC	-	TRBV5-1	TRBJ2-5	-
CASRLAGTGELFF	TGCGCCAGCAGACTAGCCGGCACCGGGGAGCTGTTTTTT	-	TRBV10-2	TRBJ2-2	many
CAWSRPGRAFF	TGTGCCTGGAGTAGACCAGGGAGGGCTTTCTTT	-	TRBV30	TRBJ1-1	many
CASSFGSTYEQYF	TGTGCCAGCAGCTTTGGCAGCACCTACGAGCAGTACTTC	-	TRBV11-2	TRBJ2-7	few
CSVWGLQGSTDTQYF	TGCAGCGTCTGGGGGTTACAGGGAAGCACAGATACGCAGTATTTT	-	TRBV29-1	TRBJ2-3	-
CASSSSGTAYNEQFF	TGTGCCAGCAGCTCGTCCGGGACAGCCTACAATGAGCAGTTCTTC	TRBD1	TRBV7-2	TRBJ2-1	few
CASSFQPSGVTGELFF	TGTGCCAGCAGCTTCCAACCTAGCGGGGTCACCGGGGAGCTGTTTTTT	TRBD2	TRBV7-2	TRBJ2-2	many
CASSLKELASNEQFF	TGTGCCAGCAGCTTGAAGGAATTAGCTTCCAATGAGCAGTTCTTC	-	TRBV5-4	TRBJ2-1	many
CATSDSAGTSEAFF	TGTGCCACCAGTGATTCAGCAGGGACTTCTGAAGCTTTCTTT	-	TRBV24-1	TRBJ1-1	many
CSVVGFTGRDTQYF	TGCAGCGTTGTCGGGTTTACAGGGAGAGATACGCAGTATTTT	-	TRBV29-1	TRBJ2-3	many
CASSRGLAQETQYF	TGTGCCAGCAGCCGAGGACTAGCCCAAGAGACCCAGTACTTC	TRBD2	TRBV7-2	TRBJ2-5	many
CEARGVGDEQYF	TGTGAGGCCAGGGGGGTAGGGGACGAGCAGTACTTC	-	TRBV27	TRBJ2-7	many
CASSPVQPSNQPQHF	TGTGCCAGCAGCCCCGTACAGCCGAGCAATCAGCCCCAGCATTTT	-	TRBV4-2	TRBJ1-5	few
CATSRGRGDSYEQYF	TGTGCCACCAGCAGAGGTCGGGGGGACTCCTACGAGCAGTACTTC	TRBD2	TRBV15	TRBJ2-7	many
CATSDSRPATNEKLFF	TGTGCCACCAGTGATTCTAGACCCGCAACTAATGAAAAACTGTTTTTT	-	TRBV24-1	TRBJ1-4	-
CATSRDLAGSDDEQFF	TGTGCCACCAGCAGAGATCTAGCGGGGTCCGACGATGAGCAGTTCTTC	TRBD2	TRBV15	TRBJ2-1	many
CASSLAPTLNTEAFF	TGTGCCAGCAGCTTAGCACCGACCTTGAACACTGAAGCTTTCTTT	-	TRBV7-2	TRBJ1-1	many
CASSVGGGGSEQYF	TGTGCCAGCAGCGTAGGGGGAGGTGGGTCCGAGCAGTACTTC	-	TRBV9	TRBJ2-7	-
CASSDRAGVNEQFF	TGTGCCAGCAGTGACAGAGCGGGAGTCAATGAGCAGTTCTTC	TRBD2	TRBV6-4	TRBJ2-1	many
CASSLGGSSYNEQFF	TGTGCCAGCAGTTTGGGCGGGAGCTCCTACAATGAGCAGTTCTTC	TRBD2	TRBV12-3/TRBV12-4	TRBJ2-1	many
CASSNRGLAGTEAFF	TGTGCCAGCTCAAACAGGGGATTGGCGGGGACTGAAGCTTTCTTT	TRBD1	TRBV6-1	TRBJ1-1	few
CASSPLDRVAYEQYF	TGTGCCAGCAGTCCCCTGGACAGGGTCGCCTACGAGCAGTACTTC	TRBD1	TRBV27	TRBJ2-7	-
CASSLTASRGEQYF	TGTGCCAGCTCACTTACAGCCTCTCGTGGCGAGCAGTACTTC	-	TRBV18	TRBJ2-7	-
CASTPRTSGTNNEQFF	TGTGCCAGCACCCCCAGGACTAGCGGGACAAACAATGAGCAGTTCTTC	TRBD2	TRBV6-2/TRBV6-3	TRBJ2-1	few
CSARDPVLFQGGTEAFF	TGCAGTGCTAGAGATCCGGTACTCTTCCAGGGGGGAACTGAAGCTTTCTTT	TRBD1	TRBV20-1	TRBJ1-1	many
CASRTRDREWVQPQHF	TGTGCCAGCAGGACAAGGGACAGGGAATGGGTTCAGCCCCAGCATTTT	TRBD1	TRBV6-2/TRBV6-3	TRBJ1-5	many
CASSLRVAGAEQYF	TGTGCCAGCAGTCTCAGGGTGGCGGGAGCCGAGCAGTACTTC	TRBD2	TRBV7-6	TRBJ2-7	many